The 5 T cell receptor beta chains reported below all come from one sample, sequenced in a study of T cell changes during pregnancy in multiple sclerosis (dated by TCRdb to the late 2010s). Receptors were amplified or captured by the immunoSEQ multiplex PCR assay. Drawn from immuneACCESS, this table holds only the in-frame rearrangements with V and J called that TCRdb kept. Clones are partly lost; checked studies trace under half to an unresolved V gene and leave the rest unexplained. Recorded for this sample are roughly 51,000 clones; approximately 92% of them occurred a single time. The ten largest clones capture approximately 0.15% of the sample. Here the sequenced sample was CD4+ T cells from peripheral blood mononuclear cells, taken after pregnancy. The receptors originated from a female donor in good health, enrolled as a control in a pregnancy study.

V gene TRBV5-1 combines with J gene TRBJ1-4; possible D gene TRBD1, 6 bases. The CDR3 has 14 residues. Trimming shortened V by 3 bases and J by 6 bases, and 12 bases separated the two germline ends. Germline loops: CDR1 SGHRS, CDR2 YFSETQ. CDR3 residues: CASSSQGRDEKLFF. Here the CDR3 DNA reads TGCGCCAGCAGCTCACAGGGTCGGGATGAAAAACTGTTTTTT.

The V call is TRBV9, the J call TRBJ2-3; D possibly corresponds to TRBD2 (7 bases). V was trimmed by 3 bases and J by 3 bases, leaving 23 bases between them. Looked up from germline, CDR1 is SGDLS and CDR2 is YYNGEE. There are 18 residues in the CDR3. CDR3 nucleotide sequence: TGTGCCAGCAGCGCCCGTCAGGTAGGGGGGGCCGGAACAGATACGCAGTATTTT. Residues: CASSARQVGGAGTDTQYF.

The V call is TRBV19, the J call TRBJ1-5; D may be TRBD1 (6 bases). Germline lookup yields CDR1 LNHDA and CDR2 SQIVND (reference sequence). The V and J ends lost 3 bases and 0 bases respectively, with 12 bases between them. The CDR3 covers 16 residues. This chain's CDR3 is CASSMRGRNSNQPQHF. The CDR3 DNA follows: TGTGCCAGTAGTATGCGGGGGCGGAATAGCAATCAGCCCCAGCATTTT.

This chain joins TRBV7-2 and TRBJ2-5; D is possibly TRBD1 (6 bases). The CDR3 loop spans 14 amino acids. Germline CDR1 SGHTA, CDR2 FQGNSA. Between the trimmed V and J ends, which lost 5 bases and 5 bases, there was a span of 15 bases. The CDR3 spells CASSKSTGTETQYF. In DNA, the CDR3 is TGTGCCAGCAGCAAGTCAACAGGGACGGAGACCCAGTACTTC.

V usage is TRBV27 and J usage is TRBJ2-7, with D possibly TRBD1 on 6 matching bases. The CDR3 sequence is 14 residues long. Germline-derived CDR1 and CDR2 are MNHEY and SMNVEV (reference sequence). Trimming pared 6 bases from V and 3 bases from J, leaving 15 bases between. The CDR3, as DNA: TGTGCCAGCAGAGTCGGACAGAACCTCTACGAGCAGTACTTC. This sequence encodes CASRVGQNLYEQYF.